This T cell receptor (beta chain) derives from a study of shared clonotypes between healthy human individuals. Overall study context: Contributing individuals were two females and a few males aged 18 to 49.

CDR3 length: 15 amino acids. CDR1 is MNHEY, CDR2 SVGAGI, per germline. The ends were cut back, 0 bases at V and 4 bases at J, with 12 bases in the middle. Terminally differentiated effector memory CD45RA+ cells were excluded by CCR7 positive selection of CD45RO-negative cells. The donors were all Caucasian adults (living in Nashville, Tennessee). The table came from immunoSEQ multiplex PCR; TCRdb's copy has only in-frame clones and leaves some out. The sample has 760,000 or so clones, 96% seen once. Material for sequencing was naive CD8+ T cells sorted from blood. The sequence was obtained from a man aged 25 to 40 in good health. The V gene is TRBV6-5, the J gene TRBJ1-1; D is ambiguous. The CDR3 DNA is TGTGCCAGCAGTTACTCAGGGAGTGGAGTCACTGAAGCTTTCTTT. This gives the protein CASSYSGSGVTEAFF.